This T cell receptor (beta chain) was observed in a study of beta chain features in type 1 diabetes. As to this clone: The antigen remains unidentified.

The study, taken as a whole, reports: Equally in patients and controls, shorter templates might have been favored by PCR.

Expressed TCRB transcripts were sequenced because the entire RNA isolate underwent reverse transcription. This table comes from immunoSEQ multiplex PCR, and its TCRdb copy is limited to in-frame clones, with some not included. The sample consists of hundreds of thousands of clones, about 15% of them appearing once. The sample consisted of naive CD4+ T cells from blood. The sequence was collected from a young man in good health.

The CDR3 is CASSLKPSSSYNSPLHF. For the CDR3, the DNA is TGTGCCAGCAGCTTAAAACCCTCGAGCTCCTATAATTCACCCCTCCACTTT. V usage is TRBV13 and J usage is TRBJ1-6; unclear D gene. This CDR3 comprises 17 residues. Trimming pared 2 bases from V and 0 bases from J, leaving 11 bases between. Germline V gives CDR1 PRHDT, CDR2 FYEKMQ (reference sequence).